The 27 T cell receptor beta chains below all came from one sample that was sequenced in a study of OX40 agonist ivuxolimab in advanced cancers. The table came from immunoSEQ multiplex PCR; TCRdb's copy has only in-frame clones and leaves some out. Here the sample spans about 65,000 clones, about 89% being singletons. Sample: CD4+ or CD8+ T cells sorted from blood, taken in a trial of the OX40 agonist ivuxolimab. Source of these receptors: an adult with an advanced solid tumor such as melanoma, head and neck, liver or kidney cancer.

The CDR3 nucleotides are TGTGCCAGCAGTCAAGTCCGCGCGGAGCCCCAGCATTTT. Protein sequence: CASSQVRAEPQHF. The rearrangement links TRBV28 to TRBJ1-5; D not certain. V dropped 5 bases and J dropped 8 bases, with 13 bases sitting between them. There are 13 residues in the CDR3. Germline lookup yields CDR1 MDHEN and CDR2 SYDVKM. Looking up the rest from reference TRBV28 and TRBJ1-5 gives the full variable domain: DVKVTQSSRYLVKRTGEKVFLECVQDMDHENMFWYRQDPGLGLRLIYFSYDVKMKEKGDIPEGYSVSREKKERFSLILESASTNQTSMYLCASSQVRAEPQHFGDGTRLSIL.

The rearrangement links TRBV6-1 to TRBJ1-1; D may be TRBD1 (6 bases). This CDR3 region has 15 residues. Trimming shortened V by 5 bases and J by 2 bases, and 15 bases separated the two germline ends. Germline CDR1 reads MNHNS; CDR2 reads SASEGT. CDR3 residues: CASSSIPGANTEAFF. As DNA, the CDR3 is TGTGCCAGCAGTTCTATTCCGGGGGCTAACACTGAAGCTTTCTTT.

The chain uses TRBV7-6 and TRBJ2-6, with D maybe TRBD1 (6 bases). Trimming left V 2 bases short and J 4 bases short, with 12 bases between. The CDR3 runs 16 residues. CDR1 and CDR2 from the germline V gene are SGHVS and FNYEAQ. The CDR3: CASSLQGRVGANVLTF. CDR3 in DNA: TGTGCCAGCAGCTTACAGGGGCGAGTGGGGGCCAACGTCCTGACTTTC.

This chain links TRBV19 with TRBJ1-5, with TRBD1 matching over 8 bases. Trimming removed 8 bases from V and 3 bases from J; junction bases left unmatched: 9. In germline, CDR1 is LNHDA, CDR2 SQIVND (reference sequence). The CDR3 loop spans 15 amino acids. The DNA for the CDR3 is TGTGCCAGTTTCGACAGGGGCACCCCCAATCAGCCCCAGCATTTT. It translates to CASFDRGTPNQPQHF.

This clone showed up just a few times. The chain joins TRBV5-1 to TRBJ1-2, with D uncertain. The CDR3 totals 16 residues. CDR1 and CDR2 (germline): SGHRS, YFSETQ. The V and J ends lost 0 bases and 7 bases respectively, with 19 bases between them. This CDR3 reads CASSLGLGSGSGGYTF. The CDR3 nucleotides are TGCGCCAGCAGCTTGGGATTGGGCAGCGGTAGTGGTGGCTACACCTTC.

Of note for this clone: Relative to the germline gene, one junction end is altered; a read error may explain this. V gene TRBV6-4 combines with J gene TRBJ2-2, with 7 bases that match TRBD1. The CDR3 runs to 16 residues. CDR1 is MRHNA and CDR2 is SNTAGT in the germline V gene. Written as DNA, the CDR3 is TGTGCCAGCAGTCGCTCGGGACAGCTAAACACCAGGGAGCTGTTTTTT. It translates to CASSRSGQLNTRELFF.

The chain joins TRBV6-6 to TRBJ2-2; tentatively, D is TRBD1 (5 bases). V shed 4 bases and J shed 5 bases, with 11 bases lying between them. Germline CDR1 is MNHNY and CDR2 is SVGAGI (reference sequence). The length of the CDR3 is 14 residues. The CDR3 nucleotides are TGTGCCAGCAGTTCCCCCGGACATACCGGGGAGCTGTTTTTT. It specifies CASSSPGHTGELFF.

The rearrangement uses TRBV27 and TRBJ2-3, with 7 bases lining up with TRBD2. CDR3 size: 16 residues. The ends lost 4 bases at V and 1 base at J; junction bases unmatched: 8. Looked up from germline, CDR1 is MNHEY and CDR2 is SMNVEV (reference sequence). CDR3 DNA sequence: TGTGCCAGCAGTTACCTAGGCCTAGCGGGCACAGATACGCAGTATTTT. This translates into CASSYLGLAGTDTQYF.

This chain connects TRBV7-2 to TRBJ2-7; D is possibly TRBD1 or TRBD2 (5 bases each). Trimming cost V 1 base and J 9 bases, with 16 bases left between them. The germline V gene encodes CDR1 SGHTA and CDR2 FQGNSA. The CDR3 runs to 14 residues. This chain's CDR3 is CASSLGDRRRGQYF. CDR3 nucleotides: TGTGCCAGCAGCTTAGGGGACCGACGAAGGGGGCAGTACTTC.

J is TRBJ1-4 and V is TRBV4-3; 8 nucleotides match TRBD1. The CDR3 consists of 15 residues. The germline CDR1 and CDR2 sequences are LGHNA and YSLEER. V gave up 4 bases and J gave up 10 bases; unmatched junction bases: 11. Written as DNA, the CDR3 is TGCGCCAGCAGCCCCGACAGGGGTATGTACGGAAAACTGTTTTTT. It encodes CASSPDRGMYGKLFF.

The chain combines TRBV11-1 with TRBJ2-3; 7 positions match TRBD1. This CDR3 contains 14 residues. V lost 4 bases to trimming and J lost 4 bases; unmatched junction nucleotides: 5. Germline V gene sequence: CDR1 SGHAT, CDR2 FQDESV (reference sequence). Here the CDR3 DNA reads TGTGCCAGCAGCTCTACAGGGGTCGCAGATACGCAGTATTTT. Its translation: CASSSTGVADTQYF. Drawing the rest from reference TRBV11-1 and TRBJ2-3, the complete variable domain is EAEVAQSPRYKITEKSQAVAFWCDPISGHATLYWYRQILGQGPELLVQFQDESVVDDSQLPKDRFSAERLKGVDSTLKIQPAELGDSAMYLCASSSTGVADTQYFGPGTRLTVL.

V usage is TRBV28 and J usage is TRBJ2-7, with D tentatively TRBD1 (7 bases). V lost 3 bases to trimming and J lost 1 base, with 16 bases between them. The germline CDR1 and CDR2 sequences are MDHEN and SYDVKM. The CDR3 consists of 16 residues. CDR3 DNA: TGTGCCAGCAGTTTGTTATCAGGGGGGAAATCCTACGAGCAGTACTTC. Translation: CASSLLSGGKSYEQYF.

The chain combines TRBV11-2 with TRBJ2-3, with D possibly being TRBD2 (7 bases). V lost 5 bases to trimming and J lost 6 bases, with 24 bases between them. Germline V gives CDR1 SGHAT, CDR2 FQNNGV. The CDR3 has 17 amino acids. CDR3 bases: TGTGCCAGCAGCGCGCTCCGAGGGGGGGGCCGCATCGATACGCAGTATTTT. It yields the protein CASSALRGGGRIDTQYF.

The rearrangement joins TRBV9 to TRBJ2-5; perhaps TRBD1 as D (6 bases). V gave up 4 bases and J gave up 0 bases, with 16 bases separating them. CDR1 and CDR2 from the germline V gene are SGDLS and YYNGEE. The CDR3 covers 16 residues. CDR3 region: CASSPPPQGHQETQYF. The CDR3 DNA is TGTGCCAGCAGCCCGCCCCCACAGGGTCACCAAGAGACCCAGTACTTC. The variable domain in full, with the rest retrieved from reference TRBV9 and TRBJ2-5, is DSGVTQTPKHLITATGQRVTLRCSPRSGDLSVYWYQQSLDQGLQFLIQYYNGEERAKGNILERFSAQQFPDLHSELNLSSLELGDSALYFCASSPPPQGHQETQYFGPGTRLLVL.

This rearrangement joins TRBV7-9 to TRBJ2-7; 8 bases are a match to TRBD2. This CDR3 comprises 15 residues. With 5 bases clipped from V and 3 bases from J, the junction kept 9 bases outside the gene matches. Germline CDR1 reads SEHNR; CDR2 reads FQNEAQ (reference sequence). CDR3 DNA: TGTGCCAGCAGCAGGGATACTAGCGGATTCTACGAGCAGTACTTC. As protein: CASSRDTSGFYEQYF.

The chain joins TRBV28 to TRBJ2-7; 7 bases align to TRBD1. The J segment lost 4 bases and the V segment lost 4 bases, leaving 7 bases of the junction unmatched. Germline V lookup: CDR1 MDHEN, CDR2 SYDVKM. The CDR3 totals 14 residues. This CDR3 reads CASSSPDRAYEQYF. For the CDR3, the DNA is TGTGCCAGCAGTTCCCCCGACAGGGCTTACGAGCAGTACTTC.

In this sample, this clone turned up once. J is TRBJ2-1 and V is TRBV30, with D perhaps given as TRBD1 or TRBD2 (6 bases each). CDR1 and CDR2 (germline): GTSNPN, SVGIG (reference sequence). The V gene lost 4 bases and the J gene lost 0 bases, with 13 bases spanning the gap. This CDR3 has 15 residues. In nucleotides, the CDR3 is TGTGCCTGGATTTTTAAGGGGGGCTCCTACAATGAGCAGTTCTTC. Its protein is CAWIFKGGSYNEQFF.

V gene TRBV27 combines with J gene TRBJ2-5, with 12 bases identical to TRBD2. CDR1 is MNHEY and CDR2 is SMNVEV in the germline V gene (reference sequence). The junction had 6 bases not matched to a gene; V was cut back by 4 bases and J by 3 bases. The CDR3 has 16 amino acids. CDR3 nucleotides: TGTGCCAGCAGTTCTAAGACTAGCGGGGGAGAAGAGACCCAGTACTTC. This codes for CASSSKTSGGEETQYF.

The chain has TRBV7-9 and TRBJ2-2; perhaps TRBD1 as D (5 bases). The CDR3 covers 15 residues. V was cut by 7 bases and J by 7 bases, with 19 bases left in between. The germline V gene has CDR1 SEHNR and CDR2 FQNEAQ (reference sequence). CDR3 DNA: TGTGCCAGCATCCCGGACAACGTTAGAGGCGGGGAGCTGTTTTTT. Translation gives CASIPDNVRGGELFF. Drawing the rest from reference TRBV7-9 and TRBJ2-2, the complete variable domain is DTGVSQNPRHKITKRGQNVTFRCDPISEHNRLYWYRQTLGQGPEFLTYFQNEAQLEKSRLLSDRFSAERPKGSFSTLEIQRTEQGDSAMYLCASIPDNVRGGELFFGEGSRLTVL.

The chain joins TRBV9 to TRBJ2-5; D is undetermined. Between the trimmed V and J ends, which lost 0 bases and 3 bases, there was a span of 12 bases. The CDR3 spans 15 residues. The germline V gene encodes CDR1 SGDLS and CDR2 YYNGEE. Written as DNA, the CDR3 is TGTGCCAGCAGCGTAGCCCCCACAGCCGAAGAGACCCAGTACTTC. Translating it yields CASSVAPTAEETQYF.

The rearrangement joins TRBV7-2 to TRBJ2-2, with D tentatively TRBD2 (9 bases). Germline V gene sequence: CDR1 SGHTA, CDR2 FQGNSA. V lost 6 bases and J lost 0, with 20 bases in between. The CDR3 spans 18 residues. The CDR3 coding sequence is TGTGCCAGCAGTTGGACAGGGACTAGCTTGGCGAACACCGGGGAGCTGTTTTTT. Its translation: CASSWTGTSLANTGELFF. The variable domain in full, with the rest retrieved from reference TRBV7-2 and TRBJ2-2, is GAGVSQSPSNKVTEKGKDVELRCDPISGHTALYWYRQSLGQGLEFLIYFQGNSAPDKSGLPSDRFSAERTGGSVSTLTIQRTQQEDSAVYLCASSWTGTSLANTGELFFGEGSRLTVL.

This chain links TRBV15 with TRBJ2-5; D could derive from TRBD1 or TRBD2 (6 bases each). V was trimmed by 0 bases and J by 1 base, leaving 9 bases between them. The CDR3 spans 15 residues. Germline CDR1 and CDR2: LNHNV and YYDKDF (reference sequence). The CDR3 nucleotides read TGTGCCACCAGCAGAGATGGGGGGCCCCAAGAGACCCAGTACTTC. Its protein is CATSRDGGPQETQYF.

The gene calls are TRBV27 and TRBJ1-1; perhaps TRBD1 as D (5 bases). CDR1 and CDR2 from the germline V gene are MNHEY and SMNVEV (reference sequence). The CDR3 runs 14 residues. V lost 5 bases to trimming and J lost 1 base, with 11 bases between them. CDR3 loop: CASSPGGGNTEAFF. The CDR3 DNA reads as TGTGCCAGCAGTCCTGGGGGGGGGAACACTGAAGCTTTCTTT.

This sequence joins TRBV14 and TRBJ1-2; weak D call: TRBD1 (5 bases). V dropped 1 base and J dropped 4 bases, with 10 bases sitting between them. This CDR3 is built from 14 residues. CDR1 and CDR2 from the germline V gene are SGHDN and FVKESK. This chain's CDR3 is CASSQVEGLYGYTF. CDR3 DNA sequence: TGTGCCAGCAGCCAAGTTGAGGGGCTCTATGGCTACACCTTC.

The genes are TRBV2 and TRBJ2-1, with TRBD2 matching 9 bases. J was trimmed by 10 bases and V by 6 bases; bases with no gene match: 4. This CDR3 comprises 12 residues. Germline lookup yields CDR1 SNHLY and CDR2 FYNNEI. In DNA, the CDR3 is TGTGCCAGCAGGGGACTAGCTCGGGAGCAGTTCTTC. It yields the protein CASRGLAREQFF.

The V and J genes are TRBV6-5 and TRBJ1-5; no definite D call. The CDR3 is 13 residues long. V lost 2 bases and J lost 7, with 9 bases in between. From germline, CDR1 is MNHEY and CDR2 SVGAGI. CDR3 sequence (DNA): TGTGCCAGCAGTTACCTAGGAGGGCAGCCCCAGCATTTT. Encoded protein: CASSYLGGQPQHF.

The gene calls are TRBV10-3 and TRBJ1-1; 7 bases align to TRBD1. Germline lookup yields CDR1 ENHRY and CDR2 SYGVKD. V lost 8 bases to trimming and J lost 4 bases; unmatched junction nucleotides: 13. The CDR3 runs to 15 residues. DNA of the CDR3: TGTGCCATCTCAGGGGCACAGGGGACCGGCACTGAAGCTTTCTTT. Protein: CAISGAQGTGTEAFF.